A selection of T cell receptor beta chains follows, all from one sample in a study of cytomegalovirus exposure and HLA in healthy donors. Measured with immunoSEQ multiplex PCR; TCRdb has only the in-frame clones, and not every one. The repertoire holds some 120,000 clones, with about four fifths as singletons. Sequenced input: PBMCs. The receptors here all came from a man aged 25-45 years in good health and CMV-seronegative. CDR3s include the opening cysteine and the closing phenylalanine or tryptophan. A D gene is named only where the DNA matches it firmly. Not all rows give a size; the values are once, few, many and, for expanded clones, a class.

>TRBJ2-7|-|-|TRBV5-4
CASSLGRAYEQYF
TGTGCCAGCAGCTTGGGGCGGGCCTACGAGCAGTACTTC
>TRBJ2-1|-|-|TRBV6-1
CASTRLDAYNEQFF
TGTGCCAGCACTCGACTAGATGCCTACAATGAGCAGTTCTTC
>TRBJ2-2|few|-|TRBV9
CASSPTGDTGELFF
TGTGCCAGCAGCCCGACCGGGGACACCGGGGAGCTGTTTTTT
>TRBJ1-4|-|-|TRBV4-1
CASSQGDTDNEKLFF
TGCGCCAGCAGCCAAGGGGACACCGATAATGAAAAACTGTTTTTT
>TRBJ1-2|-|-|TRBV7-6
CASSLDAGNYGYTF
TGTGCCAGCAGCTTAGACGCAGGGAACTATGGCTACACCTTC
>TRBJ1-2|-|-|TRBV5-4
CASSLDRGYGYTF
TGTGCCAGCAGCTTAGATCGGGGATATGGCTACACCTTC
>TRBJ1-4|few|-|TRBV5-1
CASSIGGGNEKLFF
TGCGCCAGCAGCATTGGGGGAGGGAATGAAAAACTGTTTTTT
>TRBJ2-1|-|-|TRBV19
CASSIETGNEQFF
TGTGCCAGTAGTATAGAGACAGGTAATGAGCAGTTCTTC
>TRBJ1-5|-|-|TRBV2
CASSELIGGKGQPQHF
TGTGCCAGCAGTGAACTTATAGGGGGAAAGGGTCAGCCCCAGCATTTT
>TRBJ2-3|-|-|TRBV5-4
CASSGLGGVADTQYF
TGTGCCAGCAGCGGCCTAGGGGGGGTTGCAGATACGCAGTATTTT
>TRBJ1-2|-|-|TRBV7-9
CASSLSRSIDSNYGYTF
TGTGCCAGCAGTCTAAGTAGAAGTATCGATTCTAACTATGGCTACACCTTC
>TRBJ1-1|-|TRBD1|TRBV5-1
CASSLDRGTEAFF
TGCGCCAGCAGCTTAGACAGGGGAACTGAAGCTTTCTTT